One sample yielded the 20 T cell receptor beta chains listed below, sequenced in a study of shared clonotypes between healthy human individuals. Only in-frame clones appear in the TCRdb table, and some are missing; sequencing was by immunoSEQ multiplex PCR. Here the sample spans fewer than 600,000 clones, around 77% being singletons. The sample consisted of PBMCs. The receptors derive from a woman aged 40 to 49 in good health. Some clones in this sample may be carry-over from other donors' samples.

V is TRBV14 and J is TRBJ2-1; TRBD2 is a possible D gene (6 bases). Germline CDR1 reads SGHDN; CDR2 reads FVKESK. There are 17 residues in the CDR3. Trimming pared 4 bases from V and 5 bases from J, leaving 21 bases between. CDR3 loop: CASSRLLAHSLDNEQFF. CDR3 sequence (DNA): TGTGCCAGCAGCCGCTTACTAGCCCATAGCCTAGACAATGAGCAGTTCTTC.

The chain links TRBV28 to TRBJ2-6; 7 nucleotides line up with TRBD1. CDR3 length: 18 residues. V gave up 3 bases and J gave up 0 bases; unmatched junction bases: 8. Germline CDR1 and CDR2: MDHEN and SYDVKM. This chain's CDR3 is CASSLGRGRGSGANVLTF. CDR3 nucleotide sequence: TGTGCCAGCAGTTTGGGAAGGGGGCGAGGCTCTGGGGCCAACGTCCTGACTTTC. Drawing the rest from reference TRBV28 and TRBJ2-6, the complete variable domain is DVKVTQSSRYLVKRTGEKVFLECVQDMDHENMFWYRQDPGLGLRLIYFSYDVKMKEKGDIPEGYSVSREKKERFSLILESASTNQTSMYLCASSLGRGRGSGANVLTFGAGSRLTVL.

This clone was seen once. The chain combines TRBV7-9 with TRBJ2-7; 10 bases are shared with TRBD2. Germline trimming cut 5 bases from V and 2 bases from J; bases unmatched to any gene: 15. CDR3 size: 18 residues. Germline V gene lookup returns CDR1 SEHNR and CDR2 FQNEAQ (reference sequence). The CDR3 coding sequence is TGTGCCAGCAGCCCCGGCGGACTAGCGGAGAGTAGTCCCTACGAGCAGTACTTC. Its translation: CASSPGGLAESSPYEQYF.

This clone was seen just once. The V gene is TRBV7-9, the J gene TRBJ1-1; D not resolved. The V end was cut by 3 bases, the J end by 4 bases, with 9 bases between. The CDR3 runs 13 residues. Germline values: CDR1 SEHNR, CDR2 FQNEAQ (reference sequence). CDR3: CASSLEGLTEAFF. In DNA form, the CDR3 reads TGTGCCAGCAGCTTGGAAGGGCTCACTGAAGCTTTCTTT. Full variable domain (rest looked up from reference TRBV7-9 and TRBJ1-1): DTGVSQNPRHKITKRGQNVTFRCDPISEHNRLYWYRQTLGQGPEFLTYFQNEAQLEKSRLLSDRFSAERPKGSFSTLEIQRTEQGDSAMYLCASSLEGLTEAFFGQGTRLTVV.

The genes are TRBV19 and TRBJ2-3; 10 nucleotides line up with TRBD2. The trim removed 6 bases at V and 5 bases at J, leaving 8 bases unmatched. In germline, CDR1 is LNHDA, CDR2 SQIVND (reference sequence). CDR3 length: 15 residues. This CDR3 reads CASRNSGRRRDTQYF. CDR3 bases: TGTGCCAGTAGAAATAGCGGGAGGAGAAGAGATACGCAGTATTTT.

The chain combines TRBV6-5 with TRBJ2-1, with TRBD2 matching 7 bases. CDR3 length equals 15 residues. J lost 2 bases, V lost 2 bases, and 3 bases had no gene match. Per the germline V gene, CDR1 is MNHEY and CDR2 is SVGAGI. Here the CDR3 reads CASSYRSGTYNEQFF. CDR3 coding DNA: TGTGCCAGCAGTTACAGAAGCGGGACCTACAATGAGCAGTTCTTC.

The CDR3 is CASSPSGTAYGYTF. In DNA, the CDR3 is TGTGCCAGCTCACCGTCCGGGACAGCCTATGGCTACACCTTC. This chain joins TRBV18 and TRBJ1-2; 7 bases align to TRBD1. Germline V gives CDR1 KGHSH, CDR2 LQKENI. V shed 3 bases, J shed 4 bases, and the junction held 5 bases outside the gene matches. CDR3 length equals 14 residues.

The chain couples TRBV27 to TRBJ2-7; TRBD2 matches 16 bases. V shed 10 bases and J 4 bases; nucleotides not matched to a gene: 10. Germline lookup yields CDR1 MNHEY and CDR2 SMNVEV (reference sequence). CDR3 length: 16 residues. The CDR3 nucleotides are TGTGCCACCAATCCGGGACTAGCGGGGGGGCCGTACGAGCAGTACTTC. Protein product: CATNPGLAGGPYEQYF.

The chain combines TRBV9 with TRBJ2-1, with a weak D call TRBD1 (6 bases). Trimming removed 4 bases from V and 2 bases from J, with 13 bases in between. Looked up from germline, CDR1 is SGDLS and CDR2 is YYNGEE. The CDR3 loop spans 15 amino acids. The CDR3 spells CASSPRQATYNEQFF. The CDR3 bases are TGTGCCAGCAGCCCCAGACAGGCTACCTACAATGAGCAGTTCTTC.

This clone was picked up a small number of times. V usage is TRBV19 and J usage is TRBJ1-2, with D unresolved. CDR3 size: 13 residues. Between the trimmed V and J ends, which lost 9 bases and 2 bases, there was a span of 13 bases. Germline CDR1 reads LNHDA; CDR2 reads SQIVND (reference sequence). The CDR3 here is CASNRDENYGYTF. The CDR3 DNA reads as TGTGCCAGCAACAGAGACGAAAACTATGGCTACACCTTC.

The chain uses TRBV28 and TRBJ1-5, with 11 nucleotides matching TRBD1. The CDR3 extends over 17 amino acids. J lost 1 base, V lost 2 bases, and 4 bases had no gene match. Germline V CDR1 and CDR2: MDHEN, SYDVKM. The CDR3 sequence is CASSLLGTGGSNQPQHF. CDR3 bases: TGTGCCAGCAGTTTACTTGGGACAGGGGGAAGCAATCAGCCCCAGCATTTT.

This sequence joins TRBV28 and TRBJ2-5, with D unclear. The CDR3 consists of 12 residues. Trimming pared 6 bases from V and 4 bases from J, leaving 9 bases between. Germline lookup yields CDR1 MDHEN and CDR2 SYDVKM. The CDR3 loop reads CASSPGVETQYF. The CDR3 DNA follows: TGTGCCAGCAGCCCTGGGGTAGAGACCCAGTACTTC. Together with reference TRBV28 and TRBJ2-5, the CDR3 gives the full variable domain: DVKVTQSSRYLVKRTGEKVFLECVQDMDHENMFWYRQDPGLGLRLIYFSYDVKMKEKGDIPEGYSVSREKKERFSLILESASTNQTSMYLCASSPGVETQYFGPGTRLLVL.

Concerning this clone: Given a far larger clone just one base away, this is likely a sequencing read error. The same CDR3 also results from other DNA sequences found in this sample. Here the CDR3 reads CSVGASGSLLSGELFF. CDR3 sequence (DNA): TGCAGCGTTGGGGCTAGCGGGAGCCTCTTGTCCGGGGAGTTGTTTTTT. The chain combines TRBV29-1 with TRBJ2-2; 10 bases align to TRBD2. The CDR3 loop spans 16 amino acids. Germline V lookup: CDR1 SQVTM, CDR2 ANQGSEA.

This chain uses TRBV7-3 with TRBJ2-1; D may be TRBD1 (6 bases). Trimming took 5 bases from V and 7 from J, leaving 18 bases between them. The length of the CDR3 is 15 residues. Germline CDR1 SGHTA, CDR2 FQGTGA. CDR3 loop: CASSPTGHTENEQFF. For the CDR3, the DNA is TGTGCCAGCAGCCCTACAGGGCACACAGAGAATGAGCAGTTCTTC. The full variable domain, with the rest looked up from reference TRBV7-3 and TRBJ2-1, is GAGVSQTPSNKVTEKGKYVELRCDPISGHTALYWYRQSLGQGPEFLIYFQGTGAADDSGLPNDRFFAVRPEGSVSTLKIQRTERGDSAVYLCASSPTGHTENEQFFGPGTRLTVL.

The CDR3 reads CASSPVPGQGFHEQYF. CDR3 bases: TGCGCCAGCAGCCCAGTGCCTGGACAGGGTTTTCACGAGCAGTACTTC. This sequence joins TRBV5-1 and TRBJ2-7, with 8 bases identical to TRBD1. Looked up from germline, CDR1 is SGHRS and CDR2 is YFSETQ. The CDR3 runs to 16 residues. The V segment lost 4 bases and the J segment 5 bases; nucleotides outside the gene matches: 14.

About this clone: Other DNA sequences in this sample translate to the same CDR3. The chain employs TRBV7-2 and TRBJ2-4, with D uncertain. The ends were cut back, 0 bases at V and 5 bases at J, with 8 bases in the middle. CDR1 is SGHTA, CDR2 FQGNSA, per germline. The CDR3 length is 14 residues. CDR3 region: CASSLAGSQNIQYF. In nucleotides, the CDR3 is TGTGCCAGCAGCTTAGCCGGCAGCCAAAACATTCAGTACTTC.

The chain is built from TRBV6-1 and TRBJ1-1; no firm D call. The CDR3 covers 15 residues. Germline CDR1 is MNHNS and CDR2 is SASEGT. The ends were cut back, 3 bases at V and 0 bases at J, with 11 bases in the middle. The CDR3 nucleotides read TGTGCCAGCAGTGATGGCGGTCTCATGAACACTGAAGCTTTCTTT. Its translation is CASSDGGLMNTEAFF.

The chain's CDR3 is CASSYRDSNQPQHF. The CDR3 DNA follows: TGTGCCAGCAGTTACCGGGATAGCAATCAGCCCCAGCATTTT. The chain joins TRBV28 to TRBJ1-5; D is unresolved. V was clipped by 4 bases and J by 0 bases, with 7 bases between them. Germline V lookup: CDR1 MDHEN, CDR2 SYDVKM. The CDR3 runs 14 residues.

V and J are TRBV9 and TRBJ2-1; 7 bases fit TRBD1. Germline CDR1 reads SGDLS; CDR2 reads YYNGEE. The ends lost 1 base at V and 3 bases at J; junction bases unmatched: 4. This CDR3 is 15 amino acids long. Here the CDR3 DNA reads TGTGCCAGCAGCGTAAGGGGGCTGAACTACAATGAGCAGTTCTTC. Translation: CASSVRGLNYNEQFF.

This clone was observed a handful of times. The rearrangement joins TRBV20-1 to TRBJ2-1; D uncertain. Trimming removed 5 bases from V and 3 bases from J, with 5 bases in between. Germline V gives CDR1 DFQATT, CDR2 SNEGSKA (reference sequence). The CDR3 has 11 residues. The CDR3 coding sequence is TGCAGTGCTCTTGACTACAATGAGCAGTTCTTC. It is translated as CSALDYNEQFF.